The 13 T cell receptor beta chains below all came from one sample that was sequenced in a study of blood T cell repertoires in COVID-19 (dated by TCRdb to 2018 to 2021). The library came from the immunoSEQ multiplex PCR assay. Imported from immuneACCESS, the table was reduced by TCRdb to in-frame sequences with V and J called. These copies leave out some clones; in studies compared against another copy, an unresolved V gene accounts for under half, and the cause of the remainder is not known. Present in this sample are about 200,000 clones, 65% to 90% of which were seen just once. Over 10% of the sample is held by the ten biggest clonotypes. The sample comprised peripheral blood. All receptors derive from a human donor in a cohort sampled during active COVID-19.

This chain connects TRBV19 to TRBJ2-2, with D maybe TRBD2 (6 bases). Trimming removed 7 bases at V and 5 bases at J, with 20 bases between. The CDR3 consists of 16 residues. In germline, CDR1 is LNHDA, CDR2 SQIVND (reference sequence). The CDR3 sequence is CASTPWGLVKTGELFF. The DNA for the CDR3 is TGTGCCAGTACCCCGTGGGGACTCGTTAAAACCGGGGAGCTGTTTTTT.

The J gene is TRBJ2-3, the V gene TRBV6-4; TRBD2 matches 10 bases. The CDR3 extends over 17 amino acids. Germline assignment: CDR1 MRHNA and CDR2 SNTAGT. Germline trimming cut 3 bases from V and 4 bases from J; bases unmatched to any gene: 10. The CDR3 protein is CASSELRLAGRPDTQYF. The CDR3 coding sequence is TGTGCCAGCAGTGAACTACGACTAGCGGGTAGACCAGATACGCAGTATTTT.

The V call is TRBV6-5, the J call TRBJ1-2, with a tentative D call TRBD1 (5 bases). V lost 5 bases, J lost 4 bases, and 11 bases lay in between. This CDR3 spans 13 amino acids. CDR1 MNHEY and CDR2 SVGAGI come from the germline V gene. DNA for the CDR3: TGTGCCAGCAGTCGGGACGGGAGCTATGGCTACACCTTC. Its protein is CASSRDGSYGYTF.

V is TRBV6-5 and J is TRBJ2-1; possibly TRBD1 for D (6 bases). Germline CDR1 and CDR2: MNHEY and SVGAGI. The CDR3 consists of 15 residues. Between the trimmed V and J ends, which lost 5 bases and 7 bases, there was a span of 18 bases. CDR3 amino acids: CASSNGQTPYNEQFF. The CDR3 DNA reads TGTGCCAGCAGTAACGGACAGACACCTTATAATGAGCAGTTCTTC.

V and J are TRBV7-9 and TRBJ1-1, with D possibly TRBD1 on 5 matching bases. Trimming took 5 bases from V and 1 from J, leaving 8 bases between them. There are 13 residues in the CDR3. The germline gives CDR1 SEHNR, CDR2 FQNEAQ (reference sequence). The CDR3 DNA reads TGTGCCAGCAGCAAAACAGGGAACACTGAAGCTTTCTTT. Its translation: CASSKTGNTEAFF. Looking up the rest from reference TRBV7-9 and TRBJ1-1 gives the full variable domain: DTGVSQNPRHKITKRGQNVTFRCDPISEHNRLYWYRQTLGQGPEFLTYFQNEAQLEKSRLLSDRFSAERPKGSFSTLEIQRTEQGDSAMYLCASSKTGNTEAFFGQGTRLTVV.

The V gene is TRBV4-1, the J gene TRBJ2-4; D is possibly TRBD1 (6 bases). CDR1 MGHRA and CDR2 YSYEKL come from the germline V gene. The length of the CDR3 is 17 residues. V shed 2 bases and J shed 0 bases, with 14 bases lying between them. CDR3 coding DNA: TGCGCCAGCAGCCAACCCTGGACAGATTCAGCCAAAAACATTCAGTACTTC. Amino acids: CASSQPWTDSAKNIQYF.

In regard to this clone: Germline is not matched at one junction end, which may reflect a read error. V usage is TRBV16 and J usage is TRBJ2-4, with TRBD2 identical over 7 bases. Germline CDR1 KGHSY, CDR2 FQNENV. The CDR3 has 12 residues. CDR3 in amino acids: CASSLSGTALHF. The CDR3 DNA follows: TGTGCCAGCAGCCTGAGCGGGACTGCTCTGCACTTC.

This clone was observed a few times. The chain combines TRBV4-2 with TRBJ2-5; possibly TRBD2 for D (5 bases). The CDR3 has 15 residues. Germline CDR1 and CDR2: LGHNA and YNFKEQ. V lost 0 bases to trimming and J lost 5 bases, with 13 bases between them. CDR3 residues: CASSQDCEGVETQYF. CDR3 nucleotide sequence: TGTGCCAGCAGCCAAGATTGTGAGGGAGTGGAGACCCAGTACTTC.

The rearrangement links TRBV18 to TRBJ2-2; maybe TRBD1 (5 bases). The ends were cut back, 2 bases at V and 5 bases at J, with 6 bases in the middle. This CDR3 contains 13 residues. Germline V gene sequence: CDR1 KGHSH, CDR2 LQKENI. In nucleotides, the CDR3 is TGTGCCAGCTCACCAGCAGGGACCGGGGAGCTGTTTTTT. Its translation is CASSPAGTGELFF. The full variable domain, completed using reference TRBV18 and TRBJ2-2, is NAGVMQNPRHLVRRRGQEARLRCSPMKGHSHVYWYRQLPEEGLKFMVYLQKENIIDESGMPKERFSAEFPKEGPSILRIQQVVRGDSAAYFCASSPAGTGELFFGEGSRLTVL.

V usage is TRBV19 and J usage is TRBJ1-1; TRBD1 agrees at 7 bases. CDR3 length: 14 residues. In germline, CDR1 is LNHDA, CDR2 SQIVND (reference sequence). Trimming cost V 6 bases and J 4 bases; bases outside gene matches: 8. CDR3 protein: CASSRQGRGTEAFF. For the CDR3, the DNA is TGTGCCAGTAGCCGACAGGGTAGGGGCACTGAAGCTTTCTTT.

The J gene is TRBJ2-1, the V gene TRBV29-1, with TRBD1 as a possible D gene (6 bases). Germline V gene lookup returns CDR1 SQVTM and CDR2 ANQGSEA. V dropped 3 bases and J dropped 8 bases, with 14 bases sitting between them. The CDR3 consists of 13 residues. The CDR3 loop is CSVEQTGKYEQFF. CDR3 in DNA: TGCAGCGTTGAGCAAACAGGGAAATATGAGCAGTTCTTC.

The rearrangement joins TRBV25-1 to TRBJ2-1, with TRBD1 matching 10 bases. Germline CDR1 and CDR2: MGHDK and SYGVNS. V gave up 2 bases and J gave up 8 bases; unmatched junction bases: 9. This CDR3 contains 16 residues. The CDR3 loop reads CASSESSGQGMDEQFF. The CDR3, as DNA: TGTGCCAGCAGTGAAAGTTCGGGACAGGGGATGGATGAGCAGTTCTTC.

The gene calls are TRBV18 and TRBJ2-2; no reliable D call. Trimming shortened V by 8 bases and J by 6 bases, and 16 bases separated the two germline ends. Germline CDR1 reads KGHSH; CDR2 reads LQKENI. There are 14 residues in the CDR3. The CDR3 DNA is TGTGCCAGCACACAATCATTGGGCGCCGGGGAGCTGTTTTTT. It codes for CASTQSLGAGELFF.